Following are 25 T cell receptor beta chains from one sample sequenced in a study of T cell changes during pregnancy in multiple sclerosis. The table came from immunoSEQ multiplex PCR; TCRdb's copy has only in-frame clones and leaves some out. In the table there are about 58,000 clones, around 90% of which are singletons. The sample in question was CD4+ T cells from peripheral blood mononuclear cells, obtained after pregnancy. The source of these receptors is a female donor in good health, enrolled as a control in a pregnancy study.

The chain employs TRBV6-5 and TRBJ1-1; a possible D gene is TRBD1 (6 bases). This CDR3 is 15 amino acids long. CDR1 MNHEY and CDR2 SVGAGI come from the germline V gene. V shed 6 bases and J shed 1 base, with 15 bases lying between them. The CDR3: CASSPIRGRNTEAFF. DNA of the CDR3: TGTGCCAGCAGCCCAATCAGGGGAAGGAACACTGAAGCTTTCTTT.

The rearrangement links TRBV15 to TRBJ1-6; D remains ambiguous. The V end lost 5 bases, the J end lost 0 bases, and 14 bases lay between the germline ends. Per germline, CDR1 LNHNV and CDR2 YYDKDF (reference sequence). CDR3 size: 17 residues. The CDR3 loop reads CATSLQTSYSYNSPLHF. The CDR3 DNA sequence: TGTGCCACCAGCCTACAGACCTCTTACTCCTATAATTCACCCCTCCACTTT.

This clone was picked up one time. The J gene is TRBJ2-1, the V gene TRBV4-1, with unresolved D. The CDR3 length is 14 residues. The V end was cut by 3 bases, the J end by 0 bases, with 6 bases between. Germline CDR1 MGHRA, CDR2 YSYEKL. The CDR3 nucleotides read TGCGCCAGCAGCCACACGAGCTCCTACAATGAGCAGTTCTTC. It encodes CASSHTSSYNEQFF.

The chain employs TRBV5-1 and TRBJ1-2; D is unclear. The V gene lost 4 bases and the J gene lost 1 base, with 11 bases spanning the gap. There are 14 residues in the CDR3. Germline V gene data show CDR1 as SGHRS and CDR2 as YFSETQ. The CDR3 loop reads CASSPEQYNYGYTF. CDR3 nucleotides: TGCGCCAGCAGCCCAGAACAGTATAACTATGGCTACACCTTC. Drawing the rest from reference TRBV5-1 and TRBJ1-2, the complete variable domain is KAGVTQTPRYLIKTRGQQVTLSCSPISGHRSVSWYQQTPGQGLQFLFEYFSETQRNKGNFPGRFSGRQFSNSRSEMNVSTLELGDSALYLCASSPEQYNYGYTFGSGTRLTVV.

V gene TRBV5-1 combines with J gene TRBJ1-1, with 9 positions matching TRBD1. CDR3 length: 14 residues. V shed 3 bases and J 10 bases; nucleotides not matched to a gene: 10. The V gene's germline CDR1 is SGHRS and CDR2 YFSETQ. The chain's CDR3 is CASSSGTGRSGAFF. DNA of the CDR3: TGCGCCAGCAGCTCCGGGACAGGGAGGAGTGGAGCTTTCTTT.

The chain uses TRBV15 and TRBJ2-7; TRBD1 is a possible D gene (6 bases). V was shortened by 0 bases and J by 2 bases, with 11 bases between the two germline ends. The CDR3 runs to 15 residues. Germline V gives CDR1 LNHNV, CDR2 YYDKDF (reference sequence). The CDR3 spells CATSRDVTGPYEQYF. In nucleotides, the CDR3 is TGTGCCACCAGCAGAGATGTTACAGGGCCCTACGAGCAGTACTTC.

The chain uses TRBV9 and TRBJ1-2; 8 positions agree with TRBD1. With V trimmed by 0 bases and J by 3 bases, 4 bases remained unmatched. The CDR3 loop spans 15 amino acids. Germline CDR1 reads SGDLS; CDR2 reads YYNGEE. DNA for the CDR3: TGTGCCAGCAGCGTAGCTAACAGGGGGGACTATGGCTACACCTTC. Translating gives CASSVANRGDYGYTF.

CDR3 coding DNA: TGTGCCAGCAGCCGACAGGGGAACGAGCAGTACTTC. Translating gives CASSRQGNEQYF. The chain has TRBV7-8 and TRBJ2-7, with 8 nucleotides matching TRBD1. Germline CDR1 and CDR2: SGHVS and FQNEAQ. V shed 5 bases, J shed 5 bases, and the junction held 2 bases outside the gene matches. The CDR3 totals 12 residues. The variable domain in full, completed from reference TRBV7-8 and TRBJ2-7, reads GAGVSQSPRYKVAKRGQDVALRCDPISGHVSLFWYQQALGQGPEFLTYFQNEAQLDKSGLPSDRFFAERPEGSVSTLKIQRTQQEDSAVYLCASSRQGNEQYFGPGTRLTVT.

The chain links TRBV7-3 to TRBJ2-7, with 11 bases that match TRBD1. With 5 bases clipped from V and 2 bases from J, the junction kept 2 bases outside the gene matches. Germline V gene lookup returns CDR1 SGHTA and CDR2 FQGTGA. This CDR3 region has 14 residues. The CDR3, as DNA: TGTGCCAGCAGCCCGGGACAGGGGGCCTACGAGCAGTACTTC. The encoded protein is CASSPGQGAYEQYF. Together with reference TRBV7-3 and TRBJ2-7, the CDR3 gives the full variable domain: GAGVSQTPSNKVTEKGKYVELRCDPISGHTALYWYRQSLGQGPEFLIYFQGTGAADDSGLPNDRFFAVRPEGSVSTLKIQRTERGDSAVYLCASSPGQGAYEQYFGPGTRLTVT.

V gene TRBV11-3 combines with J gene TRBJ1-1; D call uncertain. Per the germline V gene, CDR1 is SGHNT and CDR2 is YENEEA. The CDR3 has 14 amino acids. Between the trimmed V and J ends, which lost 4 bases and 5 bases, there was a span of 14 bases. The CDR3 here is CASSSSREETEAFF. The CDR3 region has the DNA TGTGCCAGCAGCTCCTCTCGGGAAGAGACTGAAGCTTTCTTT.

The chain is built from TRBV4-1 and TRBJ1-6, with 10 positions matching TRBD1. The V and J ends lost 1 base and 4 bases, in that order; junction bases with no gene match: 13. The CDR3 loop spans 20 amino acids. Germline V gene data show CDR1 as MGHRA and CDR2 as YSYEKL. CDR3 residues: CASSQVPGQGNSFYNSPLHF. The CDR3 nucleotides read TGCGCCAGCAGCCAAGTGCCGGGACAGGGGAACTCTTTTTATAATTCACCCCTCCACTTT.

The chain employs TRBV5-1 and TRBJ2-7; perhaps TRBD1 as D (7 bases). Per germline, CDR1 SGHRS and CDR2 YFSETQ. The CDR3 has 13 residues. V lost 0 bases to trimming and J lost 6 bases, with 10 bases between them. Here the CDR3 DNA reads TGCGCCAGCAGCTTGGTGCAGGGGGGCGAGCAGTACTTC. The encoded protein is CASSLVQGGEQYF.

CDR3: CASSLNEGQSQETQYF. In nucleotides, the CDR3 is TGCGCCAGCAGCTTGAACGAGGGACAGTCCCAAGAGACCCAGTACTTC. The chain joins TRBV5-1 to TRBJ2-5, with 7 bases matching TRBD1. The CDR3 has 16 amino acids. CDR1 is SGHRS and CDR2 is YFSETQ in the germline V gene. The J segment lost 1 base and the V segment lost 1 base, leaving 7 bases of the junction unmatched.

The genes are TRBV7-3 and TRBJ2-2; 7 positions match TRBD2. The CDR3 is 14 residues long. V lost 6 bases, J lost 5 bases, and 6 bases stayed unmatched. CDR1 and CDR2 from the germline V gene are SGHTA and FQGTGA. CDR3 nucleotide sequence: TGTGCCAGCAGATGGGGGGGGGAAACCGGGGAGCTGTTTTTT. It translates to CASRWGGETGELFF.

V and J are TRBV25-1 and TRBJ1-5, with TRBD1 matching 7 bases. CDR3 length: 14 amino acids. The germline gives CDR1 MGHDK, CDR2 SYGVNS. The ends lost 9 bases at V and 7 bases at J; junction bases unmatched: 12. CDR3 coding DNA: TGTGCCAGTAGCCAGACAGGGCGTAACCAGCCCCAGCATTTT. Translation: CASSQTGRNQPQHF.

The rearrangement links TRBV16 to TRBJ1-4; the D gene is possibly TRBD1 (5 bases). Looked up from germline, CDR1 is KGHSY and CDR2 is FQNENV. With 0 bases removed from V and 11 bases from J, the gap between germline ends came to 7 bases. The CDR3 has 12 residues. CDR3 protein: CASSQSGGKLFF. Here the CDR3 DNA reads TGTGCCAGCAGCCAATCCGGGGGGAAACTGTTTTTT.

V is TRBV28 and J is TRBJ2-7, with D perhaps TRBD1 (5 bases). The V end was cut by 3 bases, the J end by 5 bases, with 8 bases between. Germline CDR1 reads MDHEN; CDR2 reads SYDVKM. The length of the CDR3 is 12 residues. CDR3 coding DNA: TGTGCCAGCAGTTTTAAGGGGCACGAGCAGTACTTC. Protein product: CASSFKGHEQYF.

The genes are TRBV5-5 and TRBJ2-2; D remains ambiguous. Germline V gene data show CDR1 as SGHKS and CDR2 as YYEKEE (reference sequence). The CDR3 consists of 13 residues. V was trimmed by 4 bases and J by 2 bases, leaving 6 bases between them. CDR3 DNA: TGTGCCAGCAGCCCAGGAAACACCGGGGAGCTGTTTTTT. Translation: CASSPGNTGELFF.

The V call is TRBV19, the J call TRBJ1-1, with D perhaps TRBD1 (6 bases). The CDR3 is 15 residues long. The V gene's germline CDR1 is LNHDA and CDR2 SQIVND (reference sequence). The germline V and J ends were trimmed by 3 bases and 1 base, with 12 bases remaining between them. The CDR3 sequence is CASSIPGGANTEAFF. The DNA of the CDR3 is TGTGCCAGTAGTATCCCTGGGGGGGCGAACACTGAAGCTTTCTTT.

V is TRBV10-3 and J is TRBJ1-5; D is uncertain. V was trimmed by 2 bases and J by 0 bases, leaving 14 bases between them. Germline V gives CDR1 ENHRY, CDR2 SYGVKD. CDR3 size: 17 residues. In nucleotides, the CDR3 is TGTGCCATCAGTGAGACCCATTGGGAGTATAGCAATCAGCCCCAGCATTTT. Its translation is CAISETHWEYSNQPQHF.

This clone has a handful of counts. The chain employs TRBV10-3 and TRBJ1-1; D perhaps matches TRBD1 (5 bases). The CDR3 extends over 13 amino acids. Germline V CDR1 and CDR2: ENHRY, SYGVKD. V was clipped by 1 base and J by 4 bases, with 7 bases between them. Written as DNA, the CDR3 is TGTGCCATCAGTGAGTGGAGGGGCACTGAAGCTTTCTTT. This translates into CAISEWRGTEAFF.

The chain uses TRBV7-9 and TRBJ2-3; D possibly corresponds to TRBD2 (6 bases). The CDR3 length is 14 residues. The ends were cut back, 11 bases at V and 3 bases at J, with 18 bases in the middle. From germline, CDR1 is SEHNR and CDR2 FQNEAQ (reference sequence). The CDR3 DNA reads TGTGCCTCCCAGGGCGTCGGGAGAACAGATACGCAGTATTTT. Residues: CASQGVGRTDTQYF.

This clone was recorded only once. The chain has TRBV29-1 and TRBJ2-5, with 9 bases aligning to TRBD2. V shed 2 bases, J shed 3 bases, and the junction held 4 bases outside the gene matches. Per the germline V gene, CDR1 is SQVTM and CDR2 is ANQGSEA. The CDR3 loop spans 14 amino acids. CDR3 DNA sequence: TGCAGCGTTGAATTGCGGGGGGGGGAAGAGACCCAGTACTTC. It specifies CSVELRGGEETQYF.

The V gene is TRBV7-7, the J gene TRBJ2-5; 15 bases line up with TRBD2. CDR3 length: 17 amino acids. Germline lookup yields CDR1 SSHAT and CDR2 FNYEAQ (reference sequence). V was pared by 5 bases and J by 2 bases, with 6 bases of the junction left unmatched. CDR3 amino acids: CASSPMGLAGGQETQYF. CDR3 nucleotide sequence: TGTGCCAGCAGCCCAATGGGACTAGCGGGGGGACAAGAGACCCAGTACTTC.

V gene TRBV5-6 combines with J gene TRBJ1-4; 7 positions match TRBD1. This CDR3 comprises 18 residues. Trimming removed 0 bases from V and 3 bases from J; junction bases left unmatched: 11. Germline CDR1 reads SGHDT; CDR2 reads YYEEEE. CDR3 sequence: CASSLAAGGSLPNEKLFF. The DNA of the CDR3 is TGTGCCAGCAGCTTGGCGGCAGGGGGATCTCTCCCTAATGAAAAACTGTTTTTT.